This record covers a single T cell receptor (beta chain). This sample was included in a study of early T cells in non-severe SARS-CoV-2 infection. cDNA molecules, individually, were tagged with unique molecular identifiers. One entry per CDR3 protein results from TCRdb running MiXCR on the 5' RACE reads. In the table there are about 110,000 distinct CDR3 sequences, roughly 12% of which are singletons. Here the sequenced sample was whole blood, taken at baseline. The clonotype originates from an adult who was a healthcare worker with PCR-confirmed SARS-CoV-2 infection or an uninfected control (not recorded which).

CDR3 amino acids: CSAKQGAGYTF. CDR3 in DNA: TGCAGCGCCAAGCAGGGGGCTGGCTACACCTTC. The chain couples TRBV29-1 to TRBJ1-2, with 8 bases aligning to TRBD1. This CDR3 contains 11 residues. The germline gives CDR1 SQVTM, CDR2 ANQGSEA. V was clipped by 7 bases and J by 7 bases; unmatched bases: 5. The full variable domain, with the rest looked up from reference TRBV29-1 and TRBJ1-2, is SAVISQKPSRDICQRGTSLTIQCQVDSQVTMMFWYRQQPGQSLTLIATANQGSEATYESGFVIDKFPISRPNLTFSTLTVSNMSPEDSSIYLCSAKQGAGYTFGSGTRLTVV.